The sequence of this TCR beta chain was determined in a study of blood T cell repertoires in COVID-19. Generated by immunoSEQ multiplex PCR, the TCRdb table keeps only in-frame clones and is missing some. Found here are 81,000 or so clones, 70% to 90% of them singletons; the top ten hold roughly 10%. Germline V lookup: CDR1 MNHEY, CDR2 SVGAGI. V shed 6 bases, J shed 0 bases, and the junction held 8 bases outside the gene matches. The CDR3 is made up of 15 amino acids. The TCR was taken from a woman in her 70s with active or convalescent COVID-19. V usage is TRBV6-5 and J usage is TRBJ2-7; 7 bases fit TRBD1. Sequenced sample: peripheral blood. Here the CDR3 reads CASRGVTGPSYEQYF. The CDR3 DNA reads as TGTGCCAGCAGAGGGGTGACAGGGCCCTCCTACGAGCAGTACTTC.